This T cell receptor beta chain was recovered during a study of blood T cell repertoires in COVID-19. The overall study: Researchers got acute and convalescent COVID-19 samples from the United States, Italy and Spain.

Generated by immunoSEQ multiplex PCR, the TCRdb table keeps only in-frame clones and is missing some. The sample carries 88,000 or so clones, 86% recorded once. The CDR3 loop spans 15 amino acids. V was shortened by 6 bases and J by 6 bases, with 21 bases between the two germline ends. CDR1 SGHTS and CDR2 YDEGEE come from the germline V gene. Sequenced sample: peripheral blood. The TCR was taken from a man aged 60 to 75 with acute or convalescent COVID-19. V gene TRBV5-8 combines with J gene TRBJ1-2; no clear D gene. The CDR3 here is CASTLFGGTQNGYTF. The CDR3 DNA sequence: TGTGCCAGCACCCTTTTCGGAGGAACACAAAATGGCTACACCTTC.